A single sample gave rise to the 17 T cell receptor beta chains below, sequenced in a study of cytomegalovirus exposure and HLA in healthy donors (dated by TCRdb to the late 2010s). Library preparation employed the immunoSEQ multiplex PCR assay. A mixture of 60 forward primers for TCR Vbeta segments and 13 reverse primers for TCR Jbeta segments was used in the multiplex PCR. TCRdb's version of the immuneACCESS table is confined to in-frame rearrangements and falls short of the full clone set. An unresolved V gene accounts for under half of the shortfall where checked; the remainder is of unknown origin. This sample's table has entries for approximately 100,000 clones. The ten largest make up around 0.59% of the sample. The sequencing sample was made of PBMCs. These receptors all stem from a man in his forties or fifties in good health and CMV-seronegative.

V is TRBV11-2 and J is TRBJ2-7; a possible D gene is TRBD1 (5 bases). From germline, CDR1 is SGHAT and CDR2 FQNNGV. This CDR3 region has 12 residues. V dropped 3 bases and J dropped 7 bases, with 10 bases sitting between them. The CDR3 reads CASSFWGEEQYF. The CDR3 bases are TGTGCCAGCAGCTTCTGGGGCGAGGAGCAGTACTTC.

The J gene is TRBJ1-1, the V gene TRBV15, with 9 nucleotides matching TRBD1. Germline assignment: CDR1 LNHNV and CDR2 YYDKDF (reference sequence). The V and J ends lost 3 bases and 3 bases, in that order; junction bases with no gene match: 5. The CDR3 consists of 15 residues. CDR3 DNA sequence: TGTGCCACCAGCAGGAGGACAGGGGCGGACACTGAAGCTTTCTTT. Translation: CATSRRTGADTEAFF.

The V and J genes are TRBV7-2 and TRBJ1-3; weak D call: TRBD1 (6 bases). Trimming shortened V by 1 base and J by 0 bases, and 16 bases separated the two germline ends. This CDR3 is 18 amino acids long. The germline V gene has CDR1 SGHTA and CDR2 FQGNSA. The CDR3 sequence: CASSLVPRQDLSGNTIYF. DNA for the CDR3: TGTGCCAGCAGCTTAGTCCCTCGACAGGACCTCTCTGGAAACACCATATATTTT.

The V gene is TRBV9, the J gene TRBJ2-5; 10 bases match TRBD1. The CDR3 has 15 amino acids. The germline V gene encodes CDR1 SGDLS and CDR2 YYNGEE. Trimming took 4 bases from V and 1 from J; bases not matched to a gene: 4. The CDR3 is CASSPRTGGQETQYF. CDR3 nucleotide sequence: TGTGCCAGCAGCCCTCGGACAGGGGGCCAAGAGACCCAGTACTTC.

The V and J genes are TRBV10-3 and TRBJ2-1, with 8 positions matching TRBD1. The CDR3 has 13 residues. The germline V gene has CDR1 ENHRY and CDR2 SYGVKD. V lost 6 bases, J lost 9 bases, and 7 bases stayed unmatched. This CDR3 is CAIREDRDSEQFF. CDR3 coding DNA: TGTGCCATCAGAGAGGACAGGGACTCTGAGCAGTTCTTC.

This rearrangement joins TRBV10-3 to TRBJ1-1, with 7 bases lining up with TRBD1. This CDR3 has 15 residues. The J segment lost 3 bases and the V segment lost 4 bases, leaving 8 bases of the junction unmatched. Germline CDR1 reads ENHRY; CDR2 reads SYGVKD. In nucleotides, the CDR3 is TGTGCCATCAGTGTGGGACAGTCATGGGACACTGAAGCTTTCTTT. Amino acids: CAISVGQSWDTEAFF.

This rearrangement joins TRBV2 to TRBJ1-1; D may be TRBD1 (5 bases). The germline V and J ends were trimmed by 6 bases and 3 bases, with 14 bases remaining between them. This CDR3 spans 14 amino acids. Germline V gene sequence: CDR1 SNHLY, CDR2 FYNNEI. The CDR3 DNA sequence: TGTGCCAGCAGGTGGCAGGGATTTGACACTGAAGCTTTCTTT. Its protein is CASRWQGFDTEAFF.

The rearrangement links TRBV29-1 to TRBJ1-1; 8 bases agree with TRBD1. CDR1 SQVTM and CDR2 ANQGSEA come from the germline V gene. The junction had 11 bases not matched to a gene; V was cut back by 5 bases and J by 3 bases. The CDR3 is 15 amino acids. CDR3 DNA sequence: TGCAGCGTTTGCCGAGGACAGGGTTGGGACACTGAAGCTTTCTTT. It specifies CSVCRGQGWDTEAFF. Variable domain in full (rest from reference TRBV29-1 and TRBJ1-1): SAVISQKPSRDICQRGTSLTIQCQVDSQVTMMFWYRQQPGQSLTLIATANQGSEATYESGFVIDKFPISRPNLTFSTLTVSNMSPEDSSIYLCSVCRGQGWDTEAFFGQGTRLTVV.

The V gene is TRBV29-1, the J gene TRBJ1-3; D gene ambiguous. The CDR3 has 16 residues. Trimming left V 1 base short and J 0 bases short, with 13 bases between. Germline CDR1 reads SQVTM; CDR2 reads ANQGSEA. In nucleotides, the CDR3 is TGCAGCGTTGAAGCCCGCAGAGGCAGCTCTGGAAACACCATATATTTT. Amino acid sequence: CSVEARRGSSGNTIYF.

The rearrangement uses TRBV4-1 and TRBJ2-7; 8 nucleotides agree with TRBD1. V was clipped by 5 bases and J by 4 bases; unmatched bases: 10. Looked up from germline, CDR1 is MGHRA and CDR2 is YSYEKL. This CDR3 contains 15 residues. The CDR3 sequence: CASSATGGRRYEQYF. CDR3 DNA sequence: TGCGCCAGCAGCGCTACAGGGGGGCGCCGTTACGAGCAGTACTTC.

This chain uses TRBV4-1 with TRBJ1-1; D gene ambiguous. The CDR3 is 15 amino acids. V lost 1 base and J 0 bases, leaving 9 bases between the germline ends. Per germline, CDR1 MGHRA and CDR2 YSYEKL. The CDR3, as DNA: TGCGCCAGCAGCCAAGCTGAGGGCTTGAACACTGAAGCTTTCTTT. As protein: CASSQAEGLNTEAFF.

As for this clone: The sample contains more than one DNA sequence encoding this CDR3. The CDR3 region has the DNA TGTGCCAGCAGTTATTCCGGGACAGGGACCTACGAGCAGTACTTC. Translating it yields CASSYSGTGTYEQYF. V and J are TRBV6-5 and TRBJ2-7; 9 nucleotides line up with TRBD1. Germline assignment: CDR1 MNHEY and CDR2 SVGAGI. This CDR3 spans 15 amino acids. Trimming removed 3 bases from V and 2 bases from J; junction bases left unmatched: 5.

The chain uses TRBV6-1 and TRBJ2-5; D ambiguous. With 6 bases removed from V and 1 base from J, the gap between germline ends came to 6 bases. CDR1 is MNHNS and CDR2 is SASEGT in the germline V gene. The CDR3 sequence is 12 residues long. CDR3 sequence: CASRRVQETQYF. The CDR3 region has the DNA TGTGCCAGCAGGCGAGTCCAAGAGACCCAGTACTTC.

The chain is built from TRBV5-5 and TRBJ1-2; 8 nucleotides align to TRBD1. Losses at the gene ends were 4 bases for V and 5 bases for J; bases not matched to a gene: 7. Germline assignment: CDR1 SGHKS and CDR2 YYEKEE (reference sequence). This CDR3 is built from 14 residues. The DNA for the CDR3 is TGTGCCAGCAGCACTGACAGGGGCCCATATGGCTACACCTTC. This sequence encodes CASSTDRGPYGYTF.

This chain uses TRBV7-2 with TRBJ2-3; 7 bases are shared with TRBD2. The CDR3 has 16 residues. J was trimmed by 0 bases and V by 4 bases; bases with no gene match: 7. Germline-derived CDR1 and CDR2 are SGHTA and FQGNSA. The CDR3: CASSSASGTSTDTQYF. In DNA form, the CDR3 reads TGTGCCAGCAGCTCAGCCAGCGGGACGAGCACAGATACGCAGTATTTT.

This rearrangement joins TRBV6-1 to TRBJ2-5; D remains ambiguous. The germline CDR1 and CDR2 sequences are MNHNS and SASEGT. The CDR3 is made up of 14 amino acids. V lost 2 bases and J 1 base, leaving 8 bases between the germline ends. CDR3 amino acids: CASSELQIQETQYF. For the CDR3, the DNA is TGTGCCAGCAGTGAATTACAAATCCAAGAGACCCAGTACTTC.

CDR3 loop: CASSLGAAGDEQFF. DNA for the CDR3: TGTGCCAGCAGCTTGGGGGCCGCAGGGGACGAGCAGTTCTTC. The chain employs TRBV5-4 and TRBJ2-1, with D maybe TRBD1 (6 bases). Looked up from germline, CDR1 is SGHNT and CDR2 is YYREEE (reference sequence). Trimming took off 0 bases at V and 10 bases at J, with 14 bases between the two ends. The CDR3 loop spans 14 amino acids.